These T cell receptor beta chains were read from a single sample in a study of blood T cell repertoires in COVID-19. The assay was immunoSEQ multiplex PCR, and TCRdb's table has in-frame clones only and misses some. The sample has 100,000 to 150,000 clones, over 65% seen once. The sample taken for sequencing was peripheral blood. The source is a man aged 55-75 years with acute or convalescent COVID-19. Both conserved end residues are part of each CDR3.

TRBJ2-5 | TRBV27 | CASSQTGETQYF
TRBJ2-2 | TRBV24-1 | CATSDLRSGRGDTGELFF
TRBJ2-3 | TRBV19 | CASSGQGGDTQYF
TRBJ1-5 | TRBV14 | CASSQGAIDQPQHF
TRBJ1-1 | TRBV7-2 | CASTRQGGNTEAFF
TRBJ1-1 | TRBV28 | CASSSATGGYTEAFF
TRBJ2-1 | TRBV28 | CASSFSRGAGNEQFF
TRBJ1-1 | TRBV29-1 | CSVESDRGERAFF
TRBJ2-3 | TRBV6-2/TRBV6-3 | CASSTVGRLAGAGTQYF
TRBJ2-5 | TRBV7-2 | CASSPLLAARETQYF
TRBJ1-4 | TRBV28 | CASRKGGRALINEKLFF
TRBJ1-5 | TRBV6-5 | CASFTGRDQPQHF
TRBJ1-3 | TRBV7-9 | CASSSSGTSGNTIYF
TRBJ2-3 | TRBV20-1 | CSARLTETQYF
TRBJ2-5 | TRBV7-7 | CASSLAGGEGETQYF
TRBJ2-7 | TRBV21-1 | CASSKGRKGVRSYEQYF
TRBJ1-2 | TRBV15 | CATSAERLIGDGYTF
TRBJ2-2 | TRBV5-1 | CASSISPSNTGELFF
TRBJ2-7 | TRBV4-2 | CASSHLGGQNSYEQYF
TRBJ2-3 | TRBV7-2 | CASRLGLATDTQYF
TRBJ1-2 | TRBV7-2 | CASSPLTTGNYGYTF
TRBJ2-7 | TRBV19 | CASSISDTSGYEQYF
TRBJ1-6 | TRBV4-1 | CASSQDPSVSYNSPLHF
TRBJ1-5 | TRBV3-1/TRBV3-2 | CASSQDCEDTNYSNQPQHF
TRBJ1-6 | TRBV5-8 | CASEEGRYNSPLHF
TRBJ2-3 | TRBV19 | CASSIMGQGKADTQYF
TRBJ1-1 | TRBV2 | CASSDGTGNTEAFF
TRBJ2-5 | TRBV19 | CASSIPGETQYF
TRBJ2-7 | TRBV18 | CASSPPGLAGGTYEQYF
TRBJ1-2 | TRBV18 | CASSPPSSREGYTF
TRBJ2-2 | TRBV5-4 | CASSLQGDGELFF
TRBJ1-6 | TRBV27 | CASSAPQGAVNSPLHF
TRBJ2-2 | TRBV10-1 | CASSRPGAAGELFF
TRBJ2-1 | TRBV28 | CASSQPGLQDEQFF
TRBJ2-3 | TRBV7-2 | CASSLSLAGAGDTQYF
TRBJ2-7 | TRBV6-5 | CASSPNRGAHEQYF
TRBJ2-5 | TRBV19 | CASSQLVGTTQETQYF
TRBJ2-7 | TRBV27 | CASSLWTNSYEQYF
TRBJ2-5 | TRBV10-3 | CAISESSETQYF
TRBJ1-6 | TRBV6-5 | CASRGTGENSPLHF